The clone carrying this TCR beta chain has a handful of counts. Antigen: not known. The data were taken from a study of siplizumab effects on memory and regulatory T cells. Notes on the study in general: Proliferating Tregs from siplizumab cultures lacked functional confirmation of suppression. Neither a naive nor a memory phenotype was assignable to roughly 75-96% of proliferating CD4+ or CD8+ clones. Naive T cells looked more diverse than memory cells, and they looked like major contributors to the alloresponse.

V lost 4 bases, J lost 3 bases, and 5 bases stayed unmatched. The CDR3 covers 14 residues. Looked up from germline, CDR1 is KGHSH and CDR2 is LQKENI. Method: immunoSEQ multiplex PCR; TCRdb's copy keeps in-frame clones and lacks some. The table lists more than 85,000 clones, around 92% of them singletons. The TCR comes from a human donor in good health. The gene calls are TRBV18 and TRBJ1-1, with 7 bases identical to TRBD1. Sequenced sample: Tregs sorted from blood. In DNA form, the CDR3 reads TGTGCCAGCTCACAATCCGGGACAGACACTGAAGCTTTCTTT. Protein: CASSQSGTDTEAFF. The full variable domain, in which reference TRBV18 and TRBJ1-1 provide the parts outside the CDR3, is NAGVMQNPRHLVRRRGQEARLRCSPMKGHSHVYWYRQLPEEGLKFMVYLQKENIIDESGMPKERFSAEFPKEGPSILRIQQVVRGDSAAYFCASSQSGTDTEAFFGQGTRLTVV.